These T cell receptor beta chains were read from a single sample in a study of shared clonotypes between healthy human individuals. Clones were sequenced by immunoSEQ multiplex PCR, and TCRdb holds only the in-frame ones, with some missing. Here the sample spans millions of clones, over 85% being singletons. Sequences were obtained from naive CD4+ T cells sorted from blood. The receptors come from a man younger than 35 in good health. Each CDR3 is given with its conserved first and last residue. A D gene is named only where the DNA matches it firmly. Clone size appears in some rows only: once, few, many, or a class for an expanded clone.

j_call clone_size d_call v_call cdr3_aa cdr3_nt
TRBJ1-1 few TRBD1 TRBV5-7 CANGDRDTEAFF TGTGCCAACGGGGACAGGGACACTGAAGCTTTCTTT
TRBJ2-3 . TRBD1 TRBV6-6 CASNRDSYTDTQYF TGTGCCAGCAACCGGGACAGCTACACAGATACGCAGTATTTT
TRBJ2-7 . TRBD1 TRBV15 CATSRGGQGGYEQYF TGTGCCACCAGCAGAGGAGGACAGGGGGGCTACGAGCAGTACTTC
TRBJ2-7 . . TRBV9 CASSVALGELYEQYF TGTGCCAGCAGCGTAGCGCTAGGGGAACTTTACGAGCAGTACTTC
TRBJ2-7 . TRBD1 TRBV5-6 CASSWGQGGYEQYF TGTGCCAGCAGCTGGGGACAGGGCGGGTACGAGCAGTACTTC
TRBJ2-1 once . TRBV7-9 CASSLGYNEQFF TGTGCCAGCAGCTTAGGTTACAATGAGCAGTTCTTC
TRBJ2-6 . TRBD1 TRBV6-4 CASLISGQGVPGANVLTF TGTGCCAGCTTAATATCGGGACAGGGGGTTCCTGGGGCCAACGTCCTGACTTTC
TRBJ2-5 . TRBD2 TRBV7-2 CASSSRLAGETQYF TGTGCCAGCAGTTCGAGACTAGCGGGGGAGACCCAGTACTTC
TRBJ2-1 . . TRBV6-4 CASRDNLSYNEQFF TGTGCCAGCAGAGACAACCTCTCCTACAATGAGCAGTTCTTC
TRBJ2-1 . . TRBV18 CASSLIPTSNEQFF TGTGCCAGCTCACTAATCCCGACAAGCAATGAGCAGTTCTTC
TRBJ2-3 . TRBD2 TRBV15 CATSRTPGLAGLTDTQYF TGTGCCACCAGCAGAACCCCGGGACTAGCGGGGTTGACAGATACGCAGTATTTT
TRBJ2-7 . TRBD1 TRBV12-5 CASGSGTGKDEQYF TGTGCTAGTGGTTCCGGGACAGGGAAAGACGAGCAGTACTTC
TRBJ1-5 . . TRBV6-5 CASSSNSNQPQHF TGTGCCAGCAGCAGCAATAGCAATCAGCCCCAGCATTTT
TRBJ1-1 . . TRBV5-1 CASSLVGLGRDGRKEAFF TGCGCCAGCAGCTTGGTAGGTCTTGGCCGGGACGGACGAAAGGAAGCTTTCTTT
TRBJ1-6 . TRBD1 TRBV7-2 CASSTGTAYNSPLHF TGTGCCAGCAGCACCGGGACAGCGTATAATTCACCCCTCCACTTT
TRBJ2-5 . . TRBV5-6 CASSYGWGELETQYF TGTGCCAGCAGCTATGGTTGGGGCGAGTTGGAGACCCAGTACTTC
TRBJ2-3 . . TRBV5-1 CASSLRGGLNTDTQYF TGCGCCAGCAGCTTGCGCGGGGGCCTGAACACAGATACGCAGTATTTT
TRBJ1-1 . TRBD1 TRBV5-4 CASSPGTAMNTEAFF TGTGCCAGCAGCCCGGGGACAGCTATGAACACTGAAGCTTTCTTT
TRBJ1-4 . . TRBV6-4 CASFRVLFPGVDEKLFF TGTGCCAGTTTTAGGGTGCTTTTTCCTGGGGTCGACGAAAAACTGTTTTTT
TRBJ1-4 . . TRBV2 CASSEIDSWTYWSTNEKLFF TGTGCCAGCAGTGAAATTGATTCGTGGACTTATTGGTCAACTAATGAAAAACTGTTTTTT
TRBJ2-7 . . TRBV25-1 CASTWNSEQYF TGTGCCAGCACTTGGAACTCCGAGCAGTACTTC
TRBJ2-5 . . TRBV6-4 CAIPNREETQYF TGTGCCATCCCTAACAGGGAAGAGACCCAGTACTTC
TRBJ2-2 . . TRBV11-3 CASSLSFTLNTGELFF TGTGCCAGCAGCTTATCGTTCACCTTGAACACCGGGGAGCTGTTTTTT
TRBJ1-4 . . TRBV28 CATVQGLGEKLFF TGTGCCACCGTCCAGGGCCTGGGGGAAAAACTGTTTTTT
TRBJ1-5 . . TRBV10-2 CASSTQGWDQPQHF TGCGCCAGCAGTACGCAGGGGTGGGATCAGCCCCAGCATTTT
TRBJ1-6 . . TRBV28 CASSSPATGSPLHF TGTGCCAGCAGTTCCCCGGCGACGGGTTCACCCCTCCACTTT
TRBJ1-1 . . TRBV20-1 CSASHTEAFF TGCAGTGCGTCCCACACTGAAGCTTTCTTT
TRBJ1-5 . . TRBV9 CASSVDPGQGQPQHF TGTGCCAGCAGCGTAGACCCGGGGCAGGGTCAGCCCCAGCATTTT
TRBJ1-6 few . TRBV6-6 CASSSGTGGSPLHF TGTGCCAGCAGTTCGGGGACGGGGGGTTCACCCCTCCACTTT
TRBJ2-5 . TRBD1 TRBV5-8 CAGLRGTGGRETQYF TGTGCCGGGTTGCGTGGGACAGGGGGCCGGGAGACCCAGTACTTC
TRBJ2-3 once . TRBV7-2 CASSQEAHTQYF TGTGCCAGCAGCCAAGAAGCTCATACGCAGTATTTT
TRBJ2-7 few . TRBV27 CASSFATNPSSYEQYF TGTGCCAGCAGTTTTGCCACGAACCCGAGCTCCTACGAGCAGTACTTC
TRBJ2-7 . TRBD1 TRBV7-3 CASSGNGQGCTPLSYEQYF TGTGCCAGCAGCGGGAACGGACAGGGATGTACCCCCCTCTCCTACGAGCAGTACTTC
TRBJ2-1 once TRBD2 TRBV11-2 CASSPLAGTARGEQFF TGTGCCAGCAGCCCACTAGCGGGAACAGCTCGGGGGGAGCAGTTCTTC
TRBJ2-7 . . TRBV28 CASRRQGGGSEQYF TGTGCCAGCAGGCGACAGGGAGGGGGCAGCGAGCAGTACTTC
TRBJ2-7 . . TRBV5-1 CASSSAGPYEQYF TGCGCCAGCAGCTCGGCAGGGCCCTACGAGCAGTACTTC
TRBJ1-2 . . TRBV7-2 CASSLGAGNYGYTF TGTGCCAGCAGCTTAGGGGCAGGGAACTATGGCTACACCTTC
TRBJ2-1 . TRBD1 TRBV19 CASSLGTDYNEQFF TGTGCCAGTAGCCTCGGGACAGACTACAATGAGCAGTTCTTC
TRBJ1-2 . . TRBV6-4 CASSKEGGDNYGYTF TGTGCCAGCAGTAAAGAGGGGGGGGATAACTATGGCTACACCTTC
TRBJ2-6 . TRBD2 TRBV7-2 CASSSPPGLANSGANVLTF TGTGCCAGCAGCTCTCCTCCCGGACTAGCGAACTCTGGGGCCAACGTCCTGACTTTC
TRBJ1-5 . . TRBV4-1 CASSQEGGNQPQHF TGCGCCAGCAGCCAGGAGGGGGGTAATCAGCCCCAGCATTTT
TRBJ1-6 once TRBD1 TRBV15 CATSRGRTGRANSPLHF TGTGCCACCAGCAGGGGCCGGACAGGGAGGGCTAATTCACCCCTCCACTTT
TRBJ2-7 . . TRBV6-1 CASSDPGTTSYEQYF TGTGCCAGCAGTGACCCCGGGACCACCTCCTACGAGCAGTACTTC
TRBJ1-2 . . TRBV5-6 CASSPLRGGGGYTF TGTGCCAGCAGCCCCCTGAGGGGGGGAGGTGGCTACACCTTC
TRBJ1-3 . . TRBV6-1 CASTSRGSGNTIYF TGTGCCAGCACTAGCAGGGGCTCTGGAAACACCATATATTTT
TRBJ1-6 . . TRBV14 CASSQEVSASPLHF TGTGCCAGCAGCCAAGAGGTTAGCGCCTCACCCCTCCACTTT
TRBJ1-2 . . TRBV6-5 CASSYGRTEYGYTF TGTGCCAGCAGTTACGGTCGGACGGAGTATGGCTACACCTTC
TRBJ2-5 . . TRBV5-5 CASSLAGGSGTQYF TGTGCCAGCAGCTTGGCCGGGGGATCGGGGACCCAGTACTTC
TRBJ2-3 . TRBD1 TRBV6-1 CASTDGTGSTDTQYF TGTGCCAGCACCGACGGGACAGGTAGCACAGATACGCAGTATTTT